The present TCR beta chain was sequenced within a study of blood T cells in healthy people across ages. Overall study results and limits: As age increased, TCR beta diversity per million T cells fell in a roughly linear fashion.

V shed 5 bases, J shed 8 bases, and the junction held 13 bases outside the gene matches. The germline gives CDR1 DFQATT, CDR2 SNEGSKA (reference sequence). The CDR3 runs 14 residues. This clonotype was counted only a few times. Its matching antigen is unknown. Next came a second PCR, run for about 7 to 12 cycles, which used a sample-barcoded 5' primer along with a J-beta primer mix. From the 5' RACE reads, TCRdb called clonotypes with MiXCR, one entry per CDR3 protein. The repertoire holds 600,000 or so distinct CDR3 sequences, with over 20% as singletons. The sequencing sample was made of blood. This rearrangement joins TRBV20-1 to TRBJ1-2; TRBD1 aligns across 8 bases. The receptor's source is a man aged 70-80 years in good health. The CDR3 bases are TGCAGTGCTGCCATGACAGGGGATCTTCGAGGCTACACCTTC. Encoded protein: CSAAMTGDLRGYTF.